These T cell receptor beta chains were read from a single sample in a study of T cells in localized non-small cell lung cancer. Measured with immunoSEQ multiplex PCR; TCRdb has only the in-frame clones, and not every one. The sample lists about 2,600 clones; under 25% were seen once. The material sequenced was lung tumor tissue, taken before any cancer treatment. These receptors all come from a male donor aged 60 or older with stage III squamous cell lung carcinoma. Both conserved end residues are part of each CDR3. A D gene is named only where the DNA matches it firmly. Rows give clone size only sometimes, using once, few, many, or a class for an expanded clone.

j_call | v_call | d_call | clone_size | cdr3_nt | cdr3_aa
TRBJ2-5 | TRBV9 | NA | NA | TGTGCCAGCAGCCCTGGGCCCGGGAGAGAGACCCAGTACTTC | CASSPGPGRETQYF
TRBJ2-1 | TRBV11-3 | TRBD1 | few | TGTGCCAGCAGCCTTTGGACAGGGGGGTCCTACAATGAGCAGTTCTTC | CASSLWTGGSYNEQFF
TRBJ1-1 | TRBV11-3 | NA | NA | TGTGCCAGCAGCAGCAACAGGGAGAACACTGAAGCTTTCTTT | CASSSNRENTEAFF
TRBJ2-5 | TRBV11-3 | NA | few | TGTGCCAGCAGCCCGCAGGGTATCCCAGAGACCCAGTACTTC | CASSPQGIPETQYF
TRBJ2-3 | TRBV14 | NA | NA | TGTGCCAGCAGCCGTGGGGGCGTTTGGACAGATACGCAGTATTTT | CASSRGGVWTDTQYF
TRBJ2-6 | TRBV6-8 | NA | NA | TGTGCCAGCAGTTACTCAGGGACTGGGGCCAACGTCCTGACTTTC | CASSYSGTGANVLTF
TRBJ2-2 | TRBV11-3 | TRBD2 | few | TGTGCCAGCAGCAGAGGGACTACGAACACCGGGGAGCTGTTTTTT | CASSRGTTNTGELFF
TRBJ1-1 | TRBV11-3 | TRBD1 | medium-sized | TGTGCCAGCAGTTCGACAGGGATGAACACTGAAGCTTTCTTT | CASSSTGMNTEAFF
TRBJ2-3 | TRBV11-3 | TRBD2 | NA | TGTGCCAGCAGCTCCCAGCGGGGGGGGACAGATACGCAGTATTTT | CASSSQRGGTDTQYF
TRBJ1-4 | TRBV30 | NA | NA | TGTGCCTGGAGTCCCTCCTTTGAAAAACTGTTTTTT | CAWSPSFEKLFF
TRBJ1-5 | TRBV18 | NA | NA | TGTGCCAGCGCCCTAGGGTACAATCAGCCCCAGCATTTT | CASALGYNQPQHF
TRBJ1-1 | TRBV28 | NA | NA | TGTGCCAGCAGTTTACACGATGGGGGGGCTGAAGCTTTCTTT | CASSLHDGGAEAFF
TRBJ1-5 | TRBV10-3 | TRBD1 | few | TGTGCCATCAGTGAGGGGACAGAATATCAGCCCCAGCATTTT | CAISEGTEYQPQHF
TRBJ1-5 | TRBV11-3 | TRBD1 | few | TGTGCCAGCAGCTTGTTGGCCGGGACAGATAGCAATCAGCCCCAGCATTTT | CASSLLAGTDSNQPQHF
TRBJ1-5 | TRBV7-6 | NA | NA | TGTGCCAGCAGCGGCCTAAGCGGGAGGGGGCAGCCCCAGCATTTT | CASSGLSGRGQPQHF
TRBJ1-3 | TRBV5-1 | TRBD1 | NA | TGCGCCAGCAGCTCTGAAGGGGGCAGGGGAAACACCATATATTTT | CASSSEGGRGNTIYF
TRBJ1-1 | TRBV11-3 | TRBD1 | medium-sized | TGTGCCAGCAGCTTTCTGGCAGGGGGGCAAATAACTGAAGCTTTCTTT | CASSFLAGGQITEAFF
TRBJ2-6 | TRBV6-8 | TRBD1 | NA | TGTGCCAGCAGTTCAAACAGGGGGTACTCTGGGGCCAACGTCCTGACTTTC | CASSSNRGYSGANVLTF
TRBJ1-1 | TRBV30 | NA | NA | TGTGCCTGGAGTAGAGGTTTGGGTGAAGCTTTCTTT | CAWSRGLGEAFF
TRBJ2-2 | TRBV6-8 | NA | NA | TGTGCCAGCAGTTACCCAGGGGCGAACACCGGGGAGCTGTTTTTT | CASSYPGANTGELFF
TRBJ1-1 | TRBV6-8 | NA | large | TGTGCCAGCAGTCGTCTTGACAGAAACGCTGAAGCTTTCTTT | CASSRLDRNAEAFF
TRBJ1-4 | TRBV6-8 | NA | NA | TGTGCCAGCAGCCCAGGGTACGAAAAACTGTTTTTT | CASSPGYEKLFF
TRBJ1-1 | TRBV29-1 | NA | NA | TGCAGCGCCCGGACACCTAACACTGAAGCTTTCTTT | CSARTPNTEAFF
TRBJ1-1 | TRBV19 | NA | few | TGTGCCAGTAGTGGAGCAGGGGAGAAGGGCACTGAAGCTTTCTTT | CASSGAGEKGTEAFF
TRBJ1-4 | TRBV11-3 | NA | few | TGTGCCAGCAGCTTAGGGTCGGAATTTGAAAAACTGTTTTTT | CASSLGSEFEKLFF
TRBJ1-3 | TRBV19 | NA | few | TGTGCCAGTAGGTACCAGGGGTTCGGAAACACCATATATTTT | CASRYQGFGNTIYF
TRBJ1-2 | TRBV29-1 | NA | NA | TGCAGCGTGACAGGAATCACTAACTATGGCTACACCTTC | CSVTGITNYGYTF
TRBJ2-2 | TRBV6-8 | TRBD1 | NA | TGTGCCAGCAGTTACAGGGGACAGGGTGACGGGGAGCTGTTTTTT | CASSYRGQGDGELFF
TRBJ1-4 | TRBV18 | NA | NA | TGTGCCAGCTCACGCTCCGGGGGTGGTAATGAAAAACTGTTTTTT | CASSRSGGGNEKLFF
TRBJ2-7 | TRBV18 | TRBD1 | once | TGTGCCAGCTCGCCCGGGACAGGGGACTACGAGCAGTACTTC | CASSPGTGDYEQYF
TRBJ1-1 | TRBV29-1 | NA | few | TGCAGCTTTCGTTCAGGGCCTACTGAAGCTTTCTTT | CSFRSGPTEAFF
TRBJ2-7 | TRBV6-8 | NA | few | TGTGCCAGCAGCTCTCGTGGCCCCATCGAGCAGTACTTC | CASSSRGPIEQYF
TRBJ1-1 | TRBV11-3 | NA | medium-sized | TGTGCCAGCAGCCTAGTGAGGGAGAGGAACACTGAAGCTTTCTTT | CASSLVRERNTEAFF
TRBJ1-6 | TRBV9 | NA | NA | TGTGCCAGCATTGACACGGATGATTCACCCCTCCACTTT | CASIDTDDSPLHF
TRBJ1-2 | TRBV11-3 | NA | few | TGTGCCAGCCCCAGGCTTCTGGGGGTCGGGGGTGGCTACACCTTC | CASPRLLGVGGGYTF
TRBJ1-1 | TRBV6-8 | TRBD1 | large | TGTGCCAGCAGAGACTACAGGGGCTCTGAAGCTTTCTTT | CASRDYRGSEAFF
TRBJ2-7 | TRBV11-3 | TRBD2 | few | TGTGCCAGCAGCTCGACCGGGACTAGCGGGGGGGCTATCTACGAGCAGTACTTC | CASSSTGTSGGAIYEQYF
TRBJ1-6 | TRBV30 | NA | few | TGTGCCTGGGGTAAAACAGGGTTAGCTTCACCCCTCCACTTT | CAWGKTGLASPLHF
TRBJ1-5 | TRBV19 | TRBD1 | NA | TGTGCCACGTCCGGGACAGGGGGCGGACAGCCCCAGCATTTT | CATSGTGGGQPQHF
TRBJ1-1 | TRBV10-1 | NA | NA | TGCGCCAGCCGGAGTGGGACTGAAGCTTTCTTT | CASRSGTEAFF
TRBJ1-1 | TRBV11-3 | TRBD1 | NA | TGTGCCAGCAGCCCCCCCAAGACAGGGAGGAGGAACACTGAAGCTTTCTTT | CASSPPKTGRRNTEAFF
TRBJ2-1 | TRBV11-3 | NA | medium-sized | TGTGCCAGCAGCTTAGAGGGGGGGCTAGCCAACTCCTACAATGAGCAGTTCTTC | CASSLEGGLANSYNEQFF
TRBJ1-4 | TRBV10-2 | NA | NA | TGCGCCAGCAGTGAGTCGGGCAGGGAGGGCGAAAAACTGTTTTTT | CASSESGREGEKLFF
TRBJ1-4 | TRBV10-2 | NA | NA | TGCGCCAGCAGGTTGGCAGGGGTAGCTAATGAAAAACTGTTTTTT | CASRLAGVANEKLFF
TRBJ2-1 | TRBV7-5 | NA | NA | TGTGCCAGCAGCTCACAGGGTATGGGGGGCAATGAGCAGTTCTTC | CASSSQGMGGNEQFF
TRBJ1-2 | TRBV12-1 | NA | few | TGTGCCAGCAGCTTTGAGGAGGGTTCTGGCTACACCTTC | CASSFEEGSGYTF
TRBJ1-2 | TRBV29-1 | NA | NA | TGCAGCGCTCGGACACAGGACACAGCTAACTATGGCTACACCTTC | CSARTQDTANYGYTF
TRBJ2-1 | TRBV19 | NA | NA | TGTGCCAGTAGGGTAAGGGGACCTACCTCCAATGAGCAGTTCTTC | CASRVRGPTSNEQFF
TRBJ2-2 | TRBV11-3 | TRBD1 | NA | TGTGCCAGCAGCTTATCAGGGGGAGTCACCGGGGAGCTGTTTTTT | CASSLSGGVTGELFF
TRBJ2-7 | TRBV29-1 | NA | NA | TGCAGCGCTACCGGGACGGGGACCGGCGAGCAGTACTTC | CSATGTGTGEQYF